Each of the 17 T cell receptor beta chains below was sequenced from the same sample in a study of early T cells in non-severe SARS-CoV-2 infection. TCRdb called the 5' RACE reads again in MiXCR, with one record for every CDR3 protein. The data show more than 45,000 distinct CDR3 sequences, approximately 13% seen once. Sequenced input: whole blood. These receptors were taken from an adult who was a healthcare worker with PCR-confirmed SARS-CoV-2 infection or an uninfected control (not recorded which).

CDR3 in amino acids: CASSWQLSSYEQYF. Written as DNA, the CDR3 is TGTGCCAGCAGCTGGCAGCTCAGCTCCTACGAGCAGTACTTC. The rearrangement joins TRBV28 to TRBJ2-7; D is unresolved. The V gene's germline CDR1 is MDHEN and CDR2 SYDVKM. The V and J ends lost 6 bases and 0 bases respectively, with 12 bases between them. This CDR3 is built from 14 residues.

This clonotype appeared a few times. CDR3: CSVEAADTQYF. The CDR3 coding sequence is TGCAGCGTTGAAGCGGCCGATACGCAGTATTTT. The chain joins TRBV29-1 to TRBJ2-3, with unresolved D. Per germline, CDR1 SQVTM and CDR2 ANQGSEA. There are 11 residues in the CDR3. V lost 1 base, J lost 6 bases, and 5 bases lay in between.

J is TRBJ2-7 and V is TRBV27; 8 bases are a match to TRBD1. V lost 5 bases, J lost 10 bases, and 13 bases stayed unmatched. The CDR3 loop spans 14 amino acids. Germline V lookup: CDR1 MNHEY, CDR2 SMNVEV (reference sequence). CDR3 region: CASSLRQGQPRQYF. The CDR3 DNA reads as TGTGCCAGCAGTCTCCGACAGGGGCAGCCCCGCCAGTACTTC.

The chain joins TRBV10-3 to TRBJ2-3; D unclear. V shed 4 bases and J shed 2 bases, with 4 bases lying between them. CDR1 and CDR2 from the germline V gene are ENHRY and SYGVKD. CDR3 length equals 12 residues. The CDR3 DNA is TGTGCCATCAGTGCCAACACAGATACGCAGTATTTT. Translating it yields CAISANTDTQYF.

In this sample, this clonotype turned up a few times. This chain uses TRBV20-1 with TRBJ2-1, with 10 nucleotides matching TRBD2. CDR1 is DFQATT, CDR2 SNEGSKA, per germline (reference sequence). The J segment lost 6 bases and the V segment lost 1 base, leaving 3 bases of the junction unmatched. The CDR3 sequence is 14 residues long. The CDR3 DNA is TGCAGTGCTAGAGCTGGACTAGCGGCCAATGAGCAGTTCTTC. Protein sequence: CSARAGLAANEQFF.

This clonotype was detected ten times or more. The CDR3 bases are TGTGCCAGACGGCGGGGGAACACTGAAGCTTTCTTT. This codes for CARRRGNTEAFF. The chain recombines TRBV2 with TRBJ1-1; unclear D gene. With 9 bases removed from V and 1 base from J, the gap between germline ends came to 9 bases. CDR3 length equals 12 residues. CDR1 and CDR2 from the germline V gene are SNHLY and FYNNEI.

This clonotype was seen many times. The chain couples TRBV9 to TRBJ2-1, with 11 positions matching TRBD2. With V trimmed by 2 bases and J by 0 bases, 1 base remained unmatched. This CDR3 has 16 residues. The germline CDR1 and CDR2 sequences are SGDLS and YYNGEE. This CDR3 is CASSVTSGSSYNEQFF. The CDR3 nucleotides read TGTGCCAGCAGCGTCACTAGCGGGAGCTCCTACAATGAGCAGTTCTTC.

There are a few counts of this clonotype. The chain couples TRBV10-3 to TRBJ2-7, with D uncertain. CDR1 and CDR2 (germline): ENHRY, SYGVKD. V lost 7 bases, J lost 1 base, and 11 bases lay in between. The CDR3 covers 13 residues. CDR3 sequence: CAIKAGESYEQYF. CDR3 nucleotides: TGTGCCATCAAGGCAGGCGAATCCTACGAGCAGTACTTC.

This clonotype has more than one count but fewer than ten. This chain connects TRBV7-2 to TRBJ2-7; 7 bases fit TRBD1. J was trimmed by 2 bases and V by 5 bases; bases with no gene match: 9. Germline CDR1 and CDR2: SGHTA and FQGNSA. There are 15 residues in the CDR3. The CDR3 DNA reads TGTGCCAGCAGCAAATGGGGGACAGCCACCTACGAGCAGTACTTC. Its protein product is CASSKWGTATYEQYF.

This clonotype appeared a few times. The chain is built from TRBV10-3 and TRBJ1-1; TRBD1 is a possible D gene (6 bases). CDR3 length: 14 amino acids. Trimming left V 6 bases short and J 6 bases short, with 17 bases between. Germline V CDR1 and CDR2: ENHRY, SYGVKD. The CDR3 nucleotides are TGTGCCATCAGGGCCACAGGGAAGGGGTCTGAAGCTTTCTTT. Amino acids: CAIRATGKGSEAFF.

The rearrangement joins TRBV2 to TRBJ2-1; 8 bases are shared with TRBD2. Germline assignment: CDR1 SNHLY and CDR2 FYNNEI. The CDR3 is made up of 16 amino acids. Germline trimming cut 0 bases from V and 3 bases from J; bases unmatched to any gene: 4. CDR3 sequence (DNA): TGTGCCAGCAGTGAAGCGGCGGGAGGAGACTACAATGAGCAGTTCTTC. It yields the protein CASSEAAGGDYNEQFF.

The chain recombines TRBV28 with TRBJ1-2; tentative D call: TRBD1 (6 bases). The CDR3 is made up of 15 amino acids. V lost 6 bases and J lost 2, with 16 bases in between. CDR1 and CDR2 (germline): MDHEN, SYDVKM. CDR3 sequence reads: CASRMNSGANYGYTF. In DNA, the CDR3 is TGTGCCAGCAGGATGAATTCAGGGGCAAACTATGGCTACACCTTC.

This clonotype was detected a few times. The genes are TRBV18 and TRBJ2-1, with a tentative D call TRBD2 (5 bases). The CDR3 spans 15 residues. Between the trimmed V and J ends, which lost 0 bases and 4 bases, there was a span of 10 bases. The germline V gene has CDR1 KGHSH and CDR2 LQKENI. The CDR3 nucleotides are TGTGCCAGCTCACCACCGAACGGGGAATACAATGAGCAGTTCTTC. Translating gives CASSPPNGEYNEQFF.

This clonotype was observed many times. The chain has TRBV29-1 and TRBJ2-1; D is unclear. With 5 bases removed from V and 1 base from J, the gap between germline ends came to 6 bases. Germline CDR1 and CDR2: SQVTM and ANQGSEA. There are 12 residues in the CDR3. This chain's CDR3 is CSVRESYNEQFF. The CDR3 DNA is TGCAGCGTTAGGGAATCCTACAATGAGCAGTTCTTC.

The chain is built from TRBV6-5 and TRBJ2-3; possibly TRBD1 for D (6 bases). This CDR3 region has 13 residues. V was clipped by 6 bases and J by 6 bases, with 13 bases between them. In germline, CDR1 is MNHEY, CDR2 SVGAGI. DNA for the CDR3: TGTGCCAGCAGGTCCAGGGGTGGGGATACGCAGTATTTT. Amino acids: CASRSRGGDTQYF.

V and J are TRBV3-1 and TRBJ2-7; 8 nucleotides line up with TRBD2. V shed 1 base, J shed 5 bases, and the junction held 4 bases outside the gene matches. CDR1 LGHDT and CDR2 YNNKEL come from the germline V gene (reference sequence). This CDR3 contains 14 residues. The CDR3 DNA follows: TGTGCCAGCAGCCAAGTTTACGGGGGGGACGAGCAGTACTTC. It codes for CASSQVYGGDEQYF.

The CDR3 region has the DNA TGTGCCAGCAGCTTAGATCCCAGGAACACTGAAGCTTTCTTT. It encodes CASSLDPRNTEAFF. The chain has TRBV11-2 and TRBJ1-1; D gene unclear. Looked up from germline, CDR1 is SGHAT and CDR2 is FQNNGV. Trimming cost V 0 bases and J 1 base, with 6 bases left between them. The CDR3 extends over 14 amino acids.